This TCR beta chain derives from a study of blood T cell repertoires in COVID-19. The wider study: Researchers got acute and convalescent COVID-19 samples from the United States, Italy and Spain. T cells, B-cell-depleted T cells, or PBMCs provided the cDNA or gDNA that served as material.

The germline V gene encodes CDR1 GTSNPN and CDR2 SVGIG (reference sequence). The CDR3 extends over 16 amino acids. Seattle researchers signed up patients amid active infection and tracked them longitudinally. In the source study's methods: Amplified reference gene primers provided the basis for estimating nucleated cell counts. Some clones are missing from TCRdb's copy, which holds only in-frame ones; the method was immunoSEQ multiplex PCR. From that table come the V and J calls and clone size; the DNA was used to work out D and trimming. The sample has 55,000 to 70,000 clones; approximately 88% are singletons. This clone was seen only once. The junction differs from germline at one of its ends, possibly a read error.

Sample: peripheral blood. The J gene is TRBJ1-1, the V gene TRBV30; weak D call: TRBD1 (6 bases). This sequence was found in a woman between 55 and 75 years old with COVID-19, enrolled during active disease. The CDR3: CAWSVPAGAMNIEAFF. The CDR3 region has the DNA TGTGCCTGGAGTGTACCGGCAGGGGCGATGAACATTGAAGCTTTCTTT.